The 31 T cell receptor beta chains below come from one sample, sequenced in a study of Ad26.COV2.S vaccination and SARS-CoV-2 variants. The treatment is: roughly 20 received Ad26.COV2.S at low or high dose, single or two shots; about 5 received placebo; per-sample allocation not given. Specimen acquisition occurred on day 63 following the initial vaccine or placebo injection. Using immunoSEQ multiplex PCR, the repertoire was profiled, and TCRdb retains in-frame clones only, with some absent. The sample yields a few hundred thousand clones, roughly 84% seen once. The sample in question was peripheral blood, obtained in a trial of Ad26.COV2.S vaccine versus placebo. These receptors were obtained from a person between 18 and 60 years old who received the Ad26.COV2.S COVID-19 vaccine or a placebo.

The J gene is TRBJ2-1, the V gene TRBV7-3, with 8 bases fitting TRBD2. The CDR3 runs 17 residues. V was clipped by 5 bases and J by 2 bases; unmatched bases: 11. Per the germline V gene, CDR1 is SGHTA and CDR2 is FQGTGA. The CDR3 protein is CASSTYGGAPPYNEQFF. Written as DNA, the CDR3 is TGTGCCAGCAGCACTTACGGGGGGGCCCCCCCCTACAATGAGCAGTTCTTC. Based on the CDR3 plus reference TRBV7-3 and TRBJ2-1, the full variable domain is GAGVSQTPSNKVTEKGKYVELRCDPISGHTALYWYRQSLGQGPEFLIYFQGTGAADDSGLPNDRFFAVRPEGSVSTLKIQRTERGDSAVYLCASSTYGGAPPYNEQFFGPGTRLTVL.

The J gene is TRBJ1-5, the V gene TRBV5-1; D possibly corresponds to TRBD1 (6 bases). V dropped 0 bases and J dropped 3 bases, with 16 bases sitting between them. CDR3 size: 17 residues. The germline V gene encodes CDR1 SGHRS and CDR2 YFSETQ. The CDR3 is CASSLGPPGQINQPQHF. CDR3 coding DNA: TGCGCCAGCAGCTTGGGACCCCCTGGACAGATCAATCAGCCCCAGCATTTT.

This rearrangement joins TRBV7-6 to TRBJ1-6, with TRBD1 matching over 7 bases. With V trimmed by 2 bases and J by 3 bases, 4 bases remained unmatched. The germline V gene encodes CDR1 SGHVS and CDR2 FNYEAQ. This CDR3 is built from 16 residues. For the CDR3, the DNA is TGTGCCAGCAGCTTAACAGGGGAGGGCTATAATTCACCCCTCCACTTT. Residues: CASSLTGEGYNSPLHF.

This chain joins TRBV7-2 and TRBJ1-6; TRBD1 is a possible D gene (6 bases). The CDR3 runs to 15 residues. The ends were cut back, 4 bases at V and 7 bases at J, with 14 bases in the middle. The germline V gene has CDR1 SGHTA and CDR2 FQGNSA. The CDR3 nucleotides are TGTGCCAGCAGCTCTGGGGGCTTGGGGAATTCACCCCTCCACTTT. Amino acids: CASSSGGLGNSPLHF.

CDR3 loop: CASSEDRDYGYTF. In DNA, the CDR3 is TGTGCCAGTAGTGAGGACAGGGACTATGGCTACACCTTC. The V and J genes are TRBV19 and TRBJ1-2; 8 bases line up with TRBD1. Germline CDR1 reads LNHDA; CDR2 reads SQIVND (reference sequence). This CDR3 comprises 13 residues. V lost 5 bases to trimming and J lost 3 bases; unmatched junction nucleotides: 2.

This chain links TRBV5-1 with TRBJ2-5; D tentatively reads TRBD1 or TRBD2 (5 bases each). The germline CDR1 and CDR2 sequences are SGHRS and YFSETQ. The CDR3 runs to 14 residues. V was trimmed by 0 bases and J by 5 bases, leaving 11 bases between them. In DNA form, the CDR3 reads TGCGCCAGCAGCTTGGAGAGGGGTAGTGAGACCCAGTACTTC. It yields the protein CASSLERGSETQYF.

A few counts support this clone. The chain carries TRBV12-3 or TRBV12-4 and TRBJ1-1; no reliable D call. Trimming took off 3 bases at V and 0 bases at J, with 5 bases between the two ends. The CDR3 is 13 amino acids. The CDR3 bases are TGTGCCAGCAGTTTTTCGTTGAACACTGAAGCTTTCTTT. It is translated as CASSFSLNTEAFF.

This chain links TRBV6-5 with TRBJ2-1; the D gene is possibly TRBD2 (5 bases). Trimming took off 7 bases at V and 5 bases at J, with 15 bases between the two ends. The CDR3 extends over 14 amino acids. Germline assignment: CDR1 MNHEY and CDR2 SVGAGI. CDR3 in amino acids: CASNESGDHNEQFF. CDR3 nucleotides: TGTGCCAGCAACGAGAGCGGAGACCACAATGAGCAGTTCTTC.

The gene calls are TRBV5-1 and TRBJ1-4; a weak D match, TRBD1 (5 bases). From germline, CDR1 is SGHRS and CDR2 YFSETQ. V lost 3 bases, J lost 1 base, and 7 bases lay in between. The CDR3 runs to 14 residues. CDR3 DNA sequence: TGCGCCAGCAGCTGGGGGGTAACTAATGAAAAACTGTTTTTT. Protein product: CASSWGVTNEKLFF.

V usage is TRBV3-1 (or the pseudogene TRBV3-2) and J usage is TRBJ2-1, with 7 nucleotides matching TRBD1. The germline gives CDR1 LGHDT, CDR2 YNNKEL (reference sequence). CDR3 size: 16 residues. Trimming took 2 bases from V and 2 from J; bases not matched to a gene: 6. CDR3 protein: CASSQPNRGAYNEQFF. CDR3 nucleotides: TGTGCCAGCAGCCAACCCAACAGGGGAGCCTACAATGAGCAGTTCTTC.

The V call is TRBV7-2, the J call TRBJ1-1; D not resolved. There are 15 residues in the CDR3. CDR1 is SGHTA, CDR2 FQGNSA, per germline. V dropped 2 bases and J dropped 1 base, with 11 bases sitting between them. The CDR3 bases are TGTGCCAGCAGCTTAAGAGTTGGGCCGAACACTGAAGCTTTCTTT. It specifies CASSLRVGPNTEAFF.

The CDR3 nucleotides read TGTGCCAGCAGCTTAACGACTAGCGGGAGAGGAGAGACCCAGTACTTC. Amino acids: CASSLTTSGRGETQYF. The chain joins TRBV7-3 to TRBJ2-5; TRBD2 matches at 12 bases. J lost 4 bases, V lost 0 bases, and 3 bases had no gene match. The CDR3 is made up of 16 amino acids. The germline V gene has CDR1 SGHTA and CDR2 FQGTGA.

This clone has a single count. The V and J genes are TRBV6-2 or TRBV6-3 and TRBJ2-5; 7 bases align to TRBD2. The CDR3 is 18 amino acids. Germline V lookup: CDR1 MNHEY, CDR2 SVGEGT. The ends lost 1 base at V and 3 bases at J; junction bases unmatched: 14. CDR3: CASSYLAGGIGGKETQYF. DNA of the CDR3: TGTGCCAGCAGTTACTTAGCGGGCGGGATCGGGGGAAAAGAGACCCAGTACTTC.

The genes are TRBV6-2 or TRBV6-3 and TRBJ2-7, with no clear D. CDR1 is MNHEY and CDR2 is SVGEGT in the germline V gene. V was cut by 3 bases and J by 2 bases, with 8 bases left in between. The CDR3 sequence is 13 residues long. The CDR3 sequence is CASSYAGPYEQYF. The CDR3 DNA reads TGTGCCAGCAGTTATGCCGGCCCCTACGAGCAGTACTTC.

The CDR3 nucleotides read TGCGCCAGCAGCTTGACGCCTAGCTCTGGAAACACCATATATTTT. It specifies CASSLTPSSGNTIYF. The chain combines TRBV5-1 with TRBJ1-3; the D is unclear. The CDR3 runs to 15 residues. The germline V gene has CDR1 SGHRS and CDR2 YFSETQ. The V end was cut by 1 base, the J end by 0 bases, with 8 bases between. The entire variable domain, with the rest obtained from reference TRBV5-1 and TRBJ1-3, is as follows: KAGVTQTPRYLIKTRGQQVTLSCSPISGHRSVSWYQQTPGQGLQFLFEYFSETQRNKGNFPGRFSGRQFSNSRSEMNVSTLELGDSALYLCASSLTPSSGNTIYFGEGSWLTVV.

The V and J genes are TRBV27 and TRBJ2-2, with 9 positions matching TRBD1. The CDR3 sequence is 15 residues long. V lost 4 bases, J lost 6 bases, and 6 bases stayed unmatched. Germline V gene lookup returns CDR1 MNHEY and CDR2 SMNVEV (reference sequence). The CDR3: CASSSGQGPSGELFF. Here the CDR3 DNA reads TGTGCCAGCAGTTCGGGACAGGGCCCTTCCGGGGAGCTGTTTTTT.

With regard to this clone: This clone may be a read error of a much larger clone one base away. The sample holds other DNA sequences that translate to the same CDR3. The chain is built from TRBV9 and TRBJ2-7; D gene ambiguous. Germline V lookup: CDR1 SGDLS, CDR2 YYNGEE. V lost 0 bases and J 1 base, leaving 5 bases between the germline ends. CDR3 length equals 13 residues. CDR3 sequence: CASSVEGSYEQYF. The CDR3 DNA sequence: TGTGCCAGCAGCGTAGAAGGGTCCTACGAGCAGTACTTC.

The CDR3 sequence is CASSLGSSGVGGRQETQYF. The CDR3 nucleotides are TGCGCCAGCAGCTTGGGATCTAGCGGTGTTGGAGGGCGGCAAGAGACCCAGTACTTC. The rearrangement joins TRBV5-1 to TRBJ2-5, with 7 positions matching TRBD2. J was trimmed by 2 bases and V by 0 bases; bases with no gene match: 16. The CDR3 runs 19 residues. In germline, CDR1 is SGHRS, CDR2 YFSETQ.

V usage is TRBV4-1 and J usage is TRBJ2-2; 9 bases align to TRBD1. Germline trimming cut 3 bases from V and 4 bases from J; bases unmatched to any gene: 9. The V gene's germline CDR1 is MGHRA and CDR2 YSYEKL. This CDR3 comprises 17 residues. The CDR3 DNA sequence: TGCGCCAGCAGCCAGACCCCAGGGACAGGGACCACCGGGGAGCTGTTTTTT. Translated, it gives CASSQTPGTGTTGELFF.

J is TRBJ1-2 and V is TRBV4-1; TRBD1 aligns across 7 bases. V lost 0 bases to trimming and J lost 4 bases; unmatched junction nucleotides: 8. Germline V gene lookup returns CDR1 MGHRA and CDR2 YSYEKL. This CDR3 region has 16 residues. The CDR3 region is CASSQDQRQGGYGYTF. CDR3 sequence (DNA): TGCGCCAGCAGCCAAGATCAACGACAGGGTGGCTATGGCTACACCTTC.

The chain joins TRBV5-5 to TRBJ1-4, with unresolved D. Germline values: CDR1 SGHKS, CDR2 YYEKEE (reference sequence). Trimming stripped 7 bases from V and 8 bases from J, with 15 bases between. There are 13 residues in the CDR3. The CDR3 is CASQLGVREKLFF. CDR3 in DNA: TGTGCCAGCCAGCTAGGAGTTAGAGAAAAACTGTTTTTT. The variable domain in full, completed from reference TRBV5-5 and TRBJ1-4, reads DAGVTQSPTHLIKTRGQQVTLRCSPISGHKSVSWYQQVLGQGPQFIFQYYEKEERGRGNFPDRFSARQFPNYSSELNVNALLLGDSALYLCASQLGVREKLFFGSGTQLSVL.

This rearrangement joins TRBV5-6 to TRBJ1-6, with TRBD1 matching 8 bases. Germline V gene sequence: CDR1 SGHDT, CDR2 YYEEEE. This CDR3 region has 15 residues. The ends lost 2 bases at V and 7 bases at J; junction bases unmatched: 5. CDR3 DNA: TGTGCCAGCAGCTTTGGGACAGGTGTAAATTCACCCCTCCACTTT. It codes for CASSFGTGVNSPLHF.

This chain joins TRBV25-1 and TRBJ1-3, with D tentatively TRBD1 (5 bases). The V and J ends lost 3 bases and 3 bases respectively, with 9 bases between them. The CDR3 extends over 14 amino acids. CDR1 and CDR2 (germline): MGHDK, SYGVNS. The CDR3 region has the DNA TGTGCCAGCAGTGAGGCAGGGCGTGGAAACACCATATATTTT. It codes for CASSEAGRGNTIYF. Full variable domain (missing parts from reference TRBV25-1 and TRBJ1-3): EADIYQTPRYLVIGTGKKITLECSQTMGHDKMYWYQQDPGMELHLIHYSYGVNSTEKGDLSSESTVSRIRTEHFPLTLESARPSHTSQYLCASSEAGRGNTIYFGEGSWLTVV.

The chain links TRBV7-9 to TRBJ2-2; 8 bases fit TRBD1. J gave up 1 base and V 2 bases, and 3 bases lay outside the gene matches. The CDR3 sequence is 16 residues long. CDR1 is SEHNR, CDR2 FQNEAQ, per germline (reference sequence). The CDR3, as DNA: TGTGCCAGCAGCTTACCGACAGGGGTGAACACCGGGGAGCTGTTTTTT. This sequence encodes CASSLPTGVNTGELFF. Full variable domain (missing parts from reference TRBV7-9 and TRBJ2-2): DTGVSQNPRHKITKRGQNVTFRCDPISEHNRLYWYRQTLGQGPEFLTYFQNEAQLEKSRLLSDRFSAERPKGSFSTLEIQRTEQGDSAMYLCASSLPTGVNTGELFFGEGSRLTVL.

The chain joins TRBV27 to TRBJ2-7, with 7 bases matching TRBD2. Germline V gives CDR1 MNHEY, CDR2 SMNVEV (reference sequence). The junction had 7 bases not matched to a gene; V was cut back by 6 bases and J by 2 bases. This CDR3 is built from 14 residues. The CDR3 nucleotides read TGTGCCAGCAGACCACGGGACTACACCTACGAGCAGTACTTC. It translates to CASRPRDYTYEQYF.

This chain uses TRBV2 with TRBJ1-2, with 8 bases lining up with TRBD1. Germline V CDR1 and CDR2: SNHLY, FYNNEI. J gave up 6 bases and V 6 bases, and 6 bases lay outside the gene matches. The CDR3 covers 13 residues. The CDR3 sequence is CASSLDRENGYTF. In DNA form, the CDR3 reads TGTGCCAGCAGCCTGGACAGGGAGAATGGCTACACCTTC.

The chain employs TRBV19 and TRBJ1-4; D uncertain. Germline V gene data show CDR1 as LNHDA and CDR2 as SQIVND (reference sequence). The germline V and J ends were trimmed by 0 bases and 1 base, with 12 bases remaining between them. CDR3 length: 17 residues. CDR3 sequence: CASSIDHPPVTNEKLFF. CDR3 nucleotide sequence: TGTGCCAGTAGTATAGATCACCCACCGGTAACTAATGAAAAACTGTTTTTT.

The chain joins TRBV25-1 to TRBJ1-6; no firm D call. There are 13 residues in the CDR3. The germline V and J ends were trimmed by 0 bases and 7 bases, with 4 bases remaining between them. Germline V gene data show CDR1 as MGHDK and CDR2 as SYGVNS. This chain's CDR3 is CASSEYQNSPLHF. The CDR3 nucleotides are TGTGCCAGCAGTGAATATCAGAATTCACCCCTCCACTTT.

The chain employs TRBV29-1 and TRBJ2-2, with D uncertain. Looked up from germline, CDR1 is SQVTM and CDR2 is ANQGSEA. The CDR3 contains 13 residues. The V end was cut by 5 bases, the J end by 3 bases, with 10 bases between. CDR3 region: CSVRGSDTGELFF. DNA of the CDR3: TGCAGCGTTCGAGGCAGTGACACCGGGGAGCTGTTTTTT.

The chain couples TRBV4-3 to TRBJ1-6, with D possibly matching TRBD1 (5 bases). V was cut by 4 bases and J by 14 bases, with 15 bases left in between. The CDR3 is 13 amino acids. Looked up from germline, CDR1 is LGHNA and CDR2 is YSLEER. This CDR3 reads CASSRQRRGALHF. In DNA, the CDR3 is TGCGCCAGCAGCCGACAGCGCCGGGGGGCCCTCCACTTT.

This clone was seen more than once but under ten times. The V gene is TRBV4-2, the J gene TRBJ2-1; TRBD1 might be the D (5 bases). The CDR3 consists of 15 residues. CDR1 is LGHNA and CDR2 is YNFKEQ in the germline V gene. Trimming cost V 0 bases and J 5 bases, with 11 bases left between them. Written as DNA, the CDR3 is TGTGCCAGCAGCCAAGAATTCAGGGTGGACAATGAGCAGTTCTTC. Translating gives CASSQEFRVDNEQFF.